The rows below give T cell receptor beta chains drawn from one sample of a study of blood T cell repertoires in COVID-19. Clones were sequenced by immunoSEQ multiplex PCR, and TCRdb holds only the in-frame ones, with some missing. The sample lists about 160,000 clones; roughly 87% were seen once. The source material was peripheral blood. These receptors were taken from an older woman with active or convalescent COVID-19. CDR3s include the opening cysteine and the closing phenylalanine or tryptophan. Each record gives: V gene, J gene, CDR3 protein.

>TRBV7-2|TRBJ2-7
CASSLAWTYEQYF
>TRBV6-5|TRBJ2-1
CASSQTTGEWNEQFF
>TRBV18|TRBJ2-2
CASSPKTGDPGELFF
>TRBV7-7|TRBJ2-3
CASSLGTGRSTDTQYF
>TRBV19|TRBJ1-5
CASTPLLQGLQPQHF
>TRBV9|TRBJ2-2
CASSPAQVPNTGELFF
>TRBV29-1|TRBJ2-5
CSVRGGTGARQETQYF
>TRBV9|TRBJ1-2
CASSSRRGGWNYGYTF
>TRBV9|TRBJ1-5
CASSVGQGAEGQPQHF
>TRBV7-3|TRBJ2-1
CASSPSSAHNEQFF
>TRBV5-1|TRBJ2-1
CASSPGTGESSYNEQFF
>TRBV19|TRBJ1-6
CASSTATGSNSPLHF
>TRBV7-2|TRBJ1-2
CASSSRTGNYGYTF
>TRBV20-1|TRBJ1-1
CSEVRNTEAFF
>TRBV11-3|TRBJ2-1
CASSRSGQVSYNEQFF
>TRBV18|TRBJ2-5
CASSGGAGSQETQYF
>TRBV7-8|TRBJ2-7
CASSQGAYEQYF
>TRBV6-6|TRBJ2-3
CASSYGDRGRNTQYF
>TRBV5-1|TRBJ1-2
CASKDRADAYGYTF
>TRBV3-1/TRBV3-2|TRBJ2-1
CASSQWTVYNEQFF
>TRBV4-1|TRBJ2-5
CASSRVKTGQETQYF
>TRBV28|TRBJ2-3
CASSFPPTGTEISTDTQYF
>TRBV19|TRBJ2-3
CASNTGGYTDTQYF
>TRBV25-1|TRBJ2-1
CASSESGGSYNEQFF
>TRBV11-2|TRBJ2-7
CASSYTSGGPSSYEQYF
>TRBV10-1|TRBJ1-3
CASSFAAGAKGHSGNTIYF
>TRBV5-1|TRBJ1-1
CASSFGRGNTEAFF
>TRBV7-2|TRBJ2-5
CASSRQGGETQYF
>TRBV3-1/TRBV3-2|TRBJ2-3
CASSQDLVAGTTDTQYF
>TRBV30|TRBJ1-3
CAWSVAGGSGNTIYF
>TRBV2|TRBJ2-2
CASIRDRVYTGELFF
>TRBV10-1|TRBJ1-1
CASSVSTGNTEAFF
>TRBV20-1|TRBJ2-3
CSASPSAGSTDTQYF
>TRBV12-3/TRBV12-4|TRBJ1-2
CASRLGTGNGYTF
>TRBV6-2/TRBV6-3|TRBJ2-1
CASSFSGGAGEQFF
>TRBV3-1/TRBV3-2|TRBJ2-2
CASSQDGTSGSGELFF
>TRBV6-5|TRBJ2-3
CASSYPGTGGPDTQYF
>TRBV10-3|TRBJ1-5
CAISSTLTGGVSNQPQHF
>TRBV5-1|TRBJ1-6
CASSLAGGASYSYNSPLHF
>TRBV14|TRBJ2-2
CASSQQITGELFF
>TRBV4-1|TRBJ2-3
CASSQEEAGGFDTQYF
>TRBV5-1|TRBJ2-7
CASSRGTGGYEQYF
>TRBV7-2|TRBJ1-6
CASSLAGGLNSPLHF
>TRBV6-2/TRBV6-3|TRBJ2-7
CASSPQVLSSYEQYF
>TRBV20-1|TRBJ1-3
CSASRQGNTIYF
>TRBV24-1|TRBJ2-3
CATSENQGADTQYF
>TRBV18|TRBJ2-6
CASSPEGTGANVLTF
>TRBV9|TRBJ1-1
CASSVDSKGWTEAFF
>TRBV3-1/TRBV3-2|TRBJ1-5
CASSQGHQPQHF
>TRBV18|TRBJ1-1
CASSQTGDTEAFF
>TRBV24-1|TRBJ1-2
CATSSTGRYGYTF
>TRBV19|TRBJ1-2
CASTDRDYGYTF
>TRBV7-9|TRBJ1-6
CASSGRQYSPLHF
>TRBV18|TRBJ1-1
CASSPTGTGPQKAFF
>TRBV5-6|TRBJ2-5
CASRFSGEVDF
>TRBV7-6|TRBJ2-2
CASSSRNLGELFF
>TRBV19|TRBJ1-1
CASSIRLTGLAFF
>TRBV5-1|TRBJ2-1
CASSPGTYNEQFF
>TRBV28|TRBJ2-7
CASSLTSGITYEQYF